Shown below are 14 T cell receptor beta chains from a single sample sequenced in a study of T-cell reconstitution after alpha-beta-depleted transplantation in children. As it was prepared, the TCRbeta library received unique molecular identifiers. TCRdb independently ran MiXCR on the PCR reads; one entry per CDR3 protein. The sample includes roughly 670,000 distinct CDR3 sequences, roughly 14% of them seen just once. The sample in question was PBMCs, obtained before TCRalphabeta/CD19-depleted stem cell transplant. Receptors originate from a girl aged 2-15 years with congenital amegakaryocytic thrombocytopenia, due to receive a stem cell transplant.

This clonotype was seen a few times. J is TRBJ1-2 and V is TRBV5-6; no clear D. CDR3 length: 15 amino acids. Germline V lookup: CDR1 SGHDT, CDR2 YYEEEE. The V end lost 4 bases, the J end lost 3 bases, and 16 bases lay between the germline ends. DNA for the CDR3: TGTGCCAGCAGCCCCCTAGGACGGGGAGACTATGGCTACACCTTC. Its translation: CASSPLGRGDYGYTF.

Regarding this clonotype: Being one base from a much bigger clone, this may be a read error. The chain uses TRBV5-1 and TRBJ2-1, with D possibly TRBD2 on 6 matching bases. The CDR3 spans 15 residues. V was cut by 1 base and J by 5 bases, with 13 bases left in between. Germline V lookup: CDR1 SGHRS, CDR2 YFSETQ. CDR3 nucleotide sequence: TGCGCCAGCAGCTTGTTCACTAGCAGGAACAATGAGCAGTTCTTC. This gives the protein CASSLFTSRNNEQFF.

This clonotype was counted a few times. V usage is TRBV5-1 and J usage is TRBJ1-2, with 8 bases that match TRBD1. The CDR3 totals 13 residues. The junction had 7 bases not matched to a gene; V was cut back by 4 bases and J by 8 bases. CDR1 and CDR2 (germline): SGHRS, YFSETQ. CDR3 bases: TGCGCCAGCAGCGTCACAGGGGGAAAAGGCTACACCTTC. Translation: CASSVTGGKGYTF.

The table lists this clonotype with many counts. V is TRBV7-8 and J is TRBJ2-7; no clear D. CDR3 length equals 13 residues. CDR1 is SGHVS and CDR2 is FQNEAQ in the germline V gene. V was clipped by 5 bases and J by 4 bases, with 12 bases between them. CDR3: CASSLIGFYEQYF. The CDR3 nucleotides read TGTGCCAGCAGCCTTATAGGTTTTTACGAGCAGTACTTC.

The chain is built from TRBV29-1 and TRBJ2-7, with D possibly matching TRBD1 (6 bases). Trimming removed 0 bases from V and 5 bases from J, with 11 bases in between. This CDR3 is built from 13 residues. Germline V lookup: CDR1 SQVTM, CDR2 ANQGSEA. CDR3 in amino acids: CSVEEGALDEQYF. As DNA, the CDR3 is TGCAGCGTTGAAGAGGGGGCGCTGGACGAGCAGTACTTC.

This clonotype was detected ten times or more. The genes are TRBV20-1 and TRBJ1-2; a possible D gene is TRBD1 (5 bases). The CDR3 is 14 residues long. Trimming took off 5 bases at V and 4 bases at J, with 17 bases between the two ends. Germline V gene sequence: CDR1 DFQATT, CDR2 SNEGSKA (reference sequence). CDR3 bases: TGCAGTGCTCGGAGCCTGGACATCTCCTATGGCTACACCTTC. Its translation is CSARSLDISYGYTF.

As regards this clonotype: A much bigger clone sits one base away, suggesting this may be a read error. This chain uses TRBV12-3 or TRBV12-4 with TRBJ2-5; a weak D match, TRBD2 (5 bases). This CDR3 region has 13 residues. The CDR3 protein is CASRSGGWQTQSF. In nucleotides, the CDR3 is TGTGCCAGCAGAAGCGGAGGTTGGCAGACCCAGTCCTTC.

This clonotype has a count of ten or more. The chain has TRBV5-1 and TRBJ2-1; possible D gene TRBD1, 6 bases. Trimming removed 2 bases from V and 7 bases from J, with 10 bases in between. This CDR3 is built from 13 residues. Germline CDR1 is SGHRS and CDR2 is YFSETQ. CDR3 loop: CASSLRGGNEQFF. Here the CDR3 DNA reads TGCGCCAGCAGCTTAAGAGGGGGTAATGAGCAGTTCTTC.

With respect to this clonotype: One end of the junction varies from germline; a read error may be responsible. This chain uses TRBV20-1 with TRBJ2-5; 12 bases match TRBD2. The CDR3 has 14 amino acids. The germline V gene has CDR1 DFQATT and CDR2 SNEGSKA (reference sequence). The DNA for the CDR3 is TGCAGTGCTGGCGGACTAGCGGGGCAAGAGACCCAGTGCTTC. It is translated as CSAGGLAGQETQCF.

The V gene is TRBV5-1, the J gene TRBJ2-1, with D perhaps matching TRBD2 (5 bases). Trimming left V 5 bases short and J 3 bases short, with 15 bases between. Germline values: CDR1 SGHRS, CDR2 YFSETQ. This CDR3 has 15 amino acids. CDR3 amino acids: CASSLPAGNYNEQFF. The CDR3 DNA reads TGCGCCAGCAGTCTCCCTGCGGGTAACTACAATGAGCAGTTCTTC.

Ten or more counts support this clonotype. The CDR3 region has the DNA TGCAGTGCTAGGGAGCGGGAGGTCCCAGATACGCAGTATTTT. This sequence encodes CSAREREVPDTQYF. This sequence joins TRBV20-1 and TRBJ2-3; TRBD2 matches 9 bases. V lost 3 bases, J lost 4 bases, and 5 bases stayed unmatched. Germline CDR1 reads DFQATT; CDR2 reads SNEGSKA (reference sequence). This CDR3 spans 14 amino acids.

As concerns this clonotype: A much larger clone differs from this one at a single base, so this may be a read error. As DNA, the CDR3 is TGTGCCAGCAGCGCCGAGGATGAGCAGTCCTTC. Its translation is CASSAEDEQSF. V gene TRBV9 combines with J gene TRBJ2-1; D remains unclear. The CDR3 runs 11 residues. Germline V gene data show CDR1 as SGDLS and CDR2 as YYNGEE.

This chain joins TRBV14 and TRBJ2-2; D gene ambiguous. The V end was cut by 10 bases, the J end by 0 bases, with 15 bases between. The CDR3 runs 15 residues. Germline values: CDR1 SGHDN, CDR2 FVKESK. The CDR3 protein is CATTPTSSNTGELFF. CDR3 in DNA: TGTGCCACCACGCCCACGAGCTCGAACACCGGGGAGCTGTTTTTT. The whole variable domain, filled in from reference TRBV14 and TRBJ2-2, reads EAGVTQFPSHSVIEKGQTVTLRCDPISGHDNLYWYRRVMGKEIKFLLHFVKESKQDESGMPNNRFLAERTGGTYSTLKVQPAELEDSGVYFCATTPTSSNTGELFFGEGSRLTVL.

This clonotype was picked up many times. The V call is TRBV27, the J call TRBJ1-5; no reliable D call. CDR3 length equals 13 residues. Germline-derived CDR1 and CDR2 are MNHEY and SMNVEV (reference sequence). V dropped 3 bases and J dropped 0 bases, with 3 bases sitting between them. CDR3 sequence: CASSFSSNQPQHF. CDR3 DNA sequence: TGTGCCAGCAGTTTTTCTAGCAATCAGCCCCAGCATTTT.